Below, 5 T cell receptor beta chains from the same sample are listed, as sequenced in a study of cytomegalovirus exposure and HLA in healthy donors. The PCR contained 60 Vbeta and 13 Jbeta primers. Assay: immunoSEQ multiplex PCR; the TCRdb copy retains only in-frame clones and omits some. This sample has about 130,000 clones; roughly 85% occur once, and the top ten carry approximately 6.7%. The sample comprised PBMCs. The receptor set was obtained from a woman in her thirties in good health and CMV-seropositive.

The J gene is TRBJ1-1, the V gene TRBV7-2; 8 bases align to TRBD1. CDR1 and CDR2 (germline): SGHTA, FQGNSA. CDR3 size: 13 residues. V lost 7 bases and J lost 5; bases outside the gene matches: 6. CDR3 amino acids: CASTLRGRTEAFF. As DNA, the CDR3 is TGTGCCAGCACCCTCAGGGGGCGGACTGAAGCTTTCTTT.

The chain joins TRBV4-1 to TRBJ1-1; perhaps TRBD1 as D (6 bases). The CDR3 totals 15 residues. Germline CDR1 reads MGHRA; CDR2 reads YSYEKL. The V end was cut by 4 bases, the J end by 0 bases, with 12 bases between. As DNA, the CDR3 is TGCGCCAGCAGCCGCCCGGGACAACTGAACACTGAAGCTTTCTTT. Its protein product is CASSRPGQLNTEAFF.

This clone was recorded once. The chain recombines TRBV2 with TRBJ2-3; unclear D gene. Germline lookup yields CDR1 SNHLY and CDR2 FYNNEI. The CDR3 consists of 13 residues. The V end was cut by 4 bases, the J end by 0 bases, with 5 bases between. The DNA of the CDR3 is TGTGCCAGCAGTGCACTTAGCACAGATACGCAGTATTTT. This sequence encodes CASSALSTDTQYF.

The gene calls are TRBV2 and TRBJ1-1; D may be TRBD1 (5 bases). Germline CDR1 reads SNHLY; CDR2 reads FYNNEI. V shed 4 bases and J shed 4 bases, with 13 bases lying between them. CDR3 length: 14 amino acids. This chain's CDR3 is CASSGGGRVTEAFF. CDR3 bases: TGTGCCAGCAGTGGGGGGGGACGGGTCACTGAAGCTTTCTTT.

The chain is built from TRBV6-5 and TRBJ2-7; no reliable D call. Germline V gene data show CDR1 as MNHEY and CDR2 as SVGAGI. The CDR3 loop spans 15 amino acids. Trimming stripped 6 bases from V and 1 base from J, with 16 bases between. The CDR3 reads CASSPIPAGSYEQYF. In nucleotides, the CDR3 is TGTGCCAGCAGCCCCATTCCAGCAGGATCCTACGAGCAGTACTTC.